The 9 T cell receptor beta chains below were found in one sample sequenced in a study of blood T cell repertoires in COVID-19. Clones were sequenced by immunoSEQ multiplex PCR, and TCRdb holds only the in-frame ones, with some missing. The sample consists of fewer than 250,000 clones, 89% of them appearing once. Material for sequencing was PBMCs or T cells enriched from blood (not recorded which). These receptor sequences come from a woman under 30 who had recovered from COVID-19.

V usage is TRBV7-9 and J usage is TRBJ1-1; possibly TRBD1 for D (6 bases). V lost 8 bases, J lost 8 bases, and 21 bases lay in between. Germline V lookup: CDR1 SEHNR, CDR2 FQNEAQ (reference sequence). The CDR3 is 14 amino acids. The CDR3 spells CASQTPTVDREAFF. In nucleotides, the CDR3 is TGTGCCAGCCAAACACCGACGGTCGACAGGGAAGCTTTCTTT.

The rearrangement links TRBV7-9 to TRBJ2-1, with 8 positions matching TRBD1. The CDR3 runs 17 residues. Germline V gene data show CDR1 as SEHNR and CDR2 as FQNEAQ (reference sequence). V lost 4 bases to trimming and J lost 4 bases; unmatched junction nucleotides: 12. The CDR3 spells CASSSPYTGGPYNEQFF. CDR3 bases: TGTGCCAGCAGCTCTCCTTACACAGGGGGACCTTACAATGAGCAGTTCTTC.

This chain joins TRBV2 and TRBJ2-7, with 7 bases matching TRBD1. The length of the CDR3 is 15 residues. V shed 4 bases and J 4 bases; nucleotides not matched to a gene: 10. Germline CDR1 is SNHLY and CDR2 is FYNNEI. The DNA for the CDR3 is TGTGCCAGCAGTGCCTTGTCGACAGGGAATTACGAGCAGTACTTC. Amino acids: CASSALSTGNYEQYF.

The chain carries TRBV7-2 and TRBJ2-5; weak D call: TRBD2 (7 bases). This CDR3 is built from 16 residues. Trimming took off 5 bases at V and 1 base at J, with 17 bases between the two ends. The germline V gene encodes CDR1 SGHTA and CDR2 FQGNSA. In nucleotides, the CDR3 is TGTGCCAGCAGCCGCGGGGGCAGGGCCTTCCAAGAGACCCAGTACTTC. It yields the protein CASSRGGRAFQETQYF.

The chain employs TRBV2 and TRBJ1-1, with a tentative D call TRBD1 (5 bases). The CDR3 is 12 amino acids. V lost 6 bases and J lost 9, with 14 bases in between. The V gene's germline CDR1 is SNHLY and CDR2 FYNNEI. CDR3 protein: CASRVDSVKAFF. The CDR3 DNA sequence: TGTGCCAGCAGAGTTGACAGTGTGAAAGCTTTCTTT.

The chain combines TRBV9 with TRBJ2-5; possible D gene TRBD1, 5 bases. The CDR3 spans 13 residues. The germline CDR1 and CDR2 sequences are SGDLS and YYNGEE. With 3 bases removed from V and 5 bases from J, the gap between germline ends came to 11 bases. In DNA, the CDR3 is TGTGCCAGCAGCGACGGGTCAGGGGAGACCCAGTACTTC. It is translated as CASSDGSGETQYF.

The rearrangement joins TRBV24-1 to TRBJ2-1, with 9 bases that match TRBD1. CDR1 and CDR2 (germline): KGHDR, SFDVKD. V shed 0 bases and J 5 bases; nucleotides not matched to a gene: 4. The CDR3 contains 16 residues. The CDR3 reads CATSDLDRGRDNEQFF. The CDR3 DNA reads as TGTGCCACCAGTGATTTGGACAGGGGGAGGGACAATGAGCAGTTCTTC.

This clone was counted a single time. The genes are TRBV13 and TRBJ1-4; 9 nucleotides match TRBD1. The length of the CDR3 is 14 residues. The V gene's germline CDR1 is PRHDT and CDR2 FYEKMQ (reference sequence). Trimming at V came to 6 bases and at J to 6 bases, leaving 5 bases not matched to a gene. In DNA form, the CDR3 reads TGTGCCAGCAGACTACAGGGGGCAGATGAAAAACTGTTTTTT. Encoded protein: CASRLQGADEKLFF.

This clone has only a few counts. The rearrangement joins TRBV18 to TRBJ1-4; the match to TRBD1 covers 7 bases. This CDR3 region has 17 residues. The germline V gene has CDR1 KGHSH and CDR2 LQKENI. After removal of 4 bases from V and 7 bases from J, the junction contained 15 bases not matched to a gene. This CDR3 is CASSQKTVQGSGEKLFF. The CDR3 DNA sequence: TGTGCCAGCTCACAGAAAACGGTACAGGGGAGTGGTGAAAAACTGTTTTTT.